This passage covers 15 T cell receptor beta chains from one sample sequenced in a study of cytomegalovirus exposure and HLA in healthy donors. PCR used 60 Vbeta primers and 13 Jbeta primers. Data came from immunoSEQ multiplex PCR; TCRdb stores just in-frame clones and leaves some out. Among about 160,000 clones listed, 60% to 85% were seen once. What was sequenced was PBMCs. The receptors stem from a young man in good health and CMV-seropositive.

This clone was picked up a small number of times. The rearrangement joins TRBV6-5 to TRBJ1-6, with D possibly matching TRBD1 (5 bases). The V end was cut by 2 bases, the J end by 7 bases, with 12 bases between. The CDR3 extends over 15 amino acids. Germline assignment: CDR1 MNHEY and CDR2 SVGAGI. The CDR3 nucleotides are TGTGCCAGCAGTTACCGGGGGGGGGTAAATTCACCCCTCCACTTT. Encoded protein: CASSYRGGVNSPLHF.

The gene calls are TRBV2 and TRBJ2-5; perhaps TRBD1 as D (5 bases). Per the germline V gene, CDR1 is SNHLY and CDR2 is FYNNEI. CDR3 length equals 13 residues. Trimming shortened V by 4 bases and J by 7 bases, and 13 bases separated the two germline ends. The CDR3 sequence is CASSGGVVGTQYF. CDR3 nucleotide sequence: TGTGCCAGCAGTGGGGGCGTAGTGGGGACCCAGTACTTC.

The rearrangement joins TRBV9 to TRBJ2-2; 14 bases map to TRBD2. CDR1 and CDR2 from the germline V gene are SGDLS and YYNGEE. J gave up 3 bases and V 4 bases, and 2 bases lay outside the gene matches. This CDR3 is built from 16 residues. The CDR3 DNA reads TGTGCCAGCAGCCGGACTAGCGGGGGGTACACCGGGGAGCTGTTTTTT. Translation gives CASSRTSGGYTGELFF.

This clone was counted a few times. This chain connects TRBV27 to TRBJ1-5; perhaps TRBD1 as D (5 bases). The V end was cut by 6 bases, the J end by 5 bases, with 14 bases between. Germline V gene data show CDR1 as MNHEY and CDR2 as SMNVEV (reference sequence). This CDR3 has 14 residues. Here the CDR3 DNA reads TGTGCCAGCAGCAGCGAGGGGAGGTATCAGCCCCAGCATTTT. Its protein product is CASSSEGRYQPQHF.

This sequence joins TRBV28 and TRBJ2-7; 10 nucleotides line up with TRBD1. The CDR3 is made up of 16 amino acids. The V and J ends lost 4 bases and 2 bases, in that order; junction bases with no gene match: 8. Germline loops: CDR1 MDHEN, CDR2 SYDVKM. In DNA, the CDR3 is TGTGCCAGCAGTTCCACCGGGACAGGGGATCCCTACGAGCAGTACTTC. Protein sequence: CASSSTGTGDPYEQYF.

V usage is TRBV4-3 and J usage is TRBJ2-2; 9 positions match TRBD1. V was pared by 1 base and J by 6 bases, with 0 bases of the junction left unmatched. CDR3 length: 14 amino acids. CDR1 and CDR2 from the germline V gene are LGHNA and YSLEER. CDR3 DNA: TGCGCCAGCAGCCAAGGACAGGGGGCCGGGGAGCTGTTTTTT. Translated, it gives CASSQGQGAGELFF.

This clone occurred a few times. DNA of the CDR3: TGCGCCAGCAGGTCCGGGACAGGGGGATATCTTTTGGGCAATCAGCCCCAGCATTTT. This translates into CASRSGTGGYLLGNQPQHF. The V call is TRBV10-1, the J call TRBJ1-5; 11 nucleotides align to TRBD1. This CDR3 spans 19 amino acids. Germline CDR1 WNHNN, CDR2 SYGVQD (reference sequence). With 6 bases clipped from V and 2 bases from J, the junction kept 15 bases outside the gene matches.

DNA for the CDR3: TGTGCCAGCAGTTTATTTCGGGTCTTACGGGACAGGGGTTATGAGCAGTTCTTC. Translation: CASSLFRVLRDRGYEQFF. The chain employs TRBV27 and TRBJ2-1; 10 bases map to TRBD1. Germline V gives CDR1 MNHEY, CDR2 SMNVEV (reference sequence). The CDR3 runs to 18 residues. The junction had 14 bases not matched to a gene; V was cut back by 1 base and J by 8 bases.

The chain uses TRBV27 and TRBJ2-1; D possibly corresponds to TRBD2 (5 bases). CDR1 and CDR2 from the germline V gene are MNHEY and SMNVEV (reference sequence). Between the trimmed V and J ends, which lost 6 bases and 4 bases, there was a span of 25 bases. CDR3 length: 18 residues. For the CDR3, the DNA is TGTGCCAGCAGGGCCCCCGGCCCTCAGCCGGGGTCTTACAATGAGCAGTTCTTC. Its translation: CASRAPGPQPGSYNEQFF.

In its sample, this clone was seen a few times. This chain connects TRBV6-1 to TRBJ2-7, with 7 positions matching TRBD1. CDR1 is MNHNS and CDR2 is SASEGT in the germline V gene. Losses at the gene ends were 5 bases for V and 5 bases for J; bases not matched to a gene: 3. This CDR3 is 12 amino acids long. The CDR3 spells CASSWDSNEQYF. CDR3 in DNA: TGTGCCAGCAGTTGGGACAGTAACGAGCAGTACTTC.

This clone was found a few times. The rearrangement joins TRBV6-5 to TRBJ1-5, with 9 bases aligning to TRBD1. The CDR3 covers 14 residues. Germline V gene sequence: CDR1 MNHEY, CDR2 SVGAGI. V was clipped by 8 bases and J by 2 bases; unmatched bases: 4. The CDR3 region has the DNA TGTGCCAGCGGAAGGACAGGGGGCAATCAGCCCCAGCATTTT. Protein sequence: CASGRTGGNQPQHF.

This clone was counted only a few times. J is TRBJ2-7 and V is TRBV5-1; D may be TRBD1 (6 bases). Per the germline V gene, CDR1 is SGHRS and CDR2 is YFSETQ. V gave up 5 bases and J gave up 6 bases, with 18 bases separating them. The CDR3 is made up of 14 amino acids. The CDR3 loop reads CASSPGHLLVEQYF. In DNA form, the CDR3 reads TGCGCCAGCAGTCCGGGACACCTGTTGGTCGAGCAGTACTTC.

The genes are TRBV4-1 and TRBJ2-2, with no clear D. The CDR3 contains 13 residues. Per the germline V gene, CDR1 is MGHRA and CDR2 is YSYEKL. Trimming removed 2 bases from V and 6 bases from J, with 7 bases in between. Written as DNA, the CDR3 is TGCGCCAGCAGCCAATTACATGCCGGGGAGCTGTTTTTT. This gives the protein CASSQLHAGELFF.

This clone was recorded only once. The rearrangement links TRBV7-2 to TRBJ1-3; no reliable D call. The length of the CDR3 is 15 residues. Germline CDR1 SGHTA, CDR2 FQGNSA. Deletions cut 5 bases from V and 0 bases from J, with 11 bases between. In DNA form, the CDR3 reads TGTGCCAGCAGCCCCCCCGGGTCCTCTGGAAACACCATATATTTT. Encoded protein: CASSPPGSSGNTIYF. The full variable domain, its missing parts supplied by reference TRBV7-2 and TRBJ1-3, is GAGVSQSPSNKVTEKGKDVELRCDPISGHTALYWYRQSLGQGLEFLIYFQGNSAPDKSGLPSDRFSAERTGGSVSTLTIQRTQQEDSAVYLCASSPPGSSGNTIYFGEGSWLTVV.

CDR3 protein: CASSLETGVTYEQYF. The CDR3 DNA reads TGTGCCAGCAGCTTAGAAACAGGGGTGACCTACGAGCAGTACTTC. This chain joins TRBV11-2 and TRBJ2-7; 7 nucleotides match TRBD1. Germline CDR1 is SGHAT and CDR2 is FQNNGV. J lost 2 bases, V lost 0 bases, and 4 bases had no gene match. The CDR3 extends over 15 amino acids. Supplemented by reference TRBV11-2 and TRBJ2-7, the full variable domain reads EAGVAQSPRYKIIEKRQSVAFWCNPISGHATLYWYQQILGQGPKLLIQFQNNGVVDDSQLPKDRFSAERLKGVDSTLKIQPAKLEDSAVYLCASSLETGVTYEQYFGPGTRLTVT.